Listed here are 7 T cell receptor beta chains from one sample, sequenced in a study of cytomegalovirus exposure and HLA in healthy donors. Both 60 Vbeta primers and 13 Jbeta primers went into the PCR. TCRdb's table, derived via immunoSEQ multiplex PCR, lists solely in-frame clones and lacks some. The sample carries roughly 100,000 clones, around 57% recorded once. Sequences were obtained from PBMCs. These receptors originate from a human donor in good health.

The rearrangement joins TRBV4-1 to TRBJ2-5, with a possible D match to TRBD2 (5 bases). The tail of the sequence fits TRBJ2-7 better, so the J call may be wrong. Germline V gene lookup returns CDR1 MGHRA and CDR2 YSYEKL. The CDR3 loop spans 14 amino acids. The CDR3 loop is CASSQERGKGEQYF. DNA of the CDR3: TGCGCCAGCAGCCAAGAACGGGGTAAAGGCGAGCAGTACTTC.

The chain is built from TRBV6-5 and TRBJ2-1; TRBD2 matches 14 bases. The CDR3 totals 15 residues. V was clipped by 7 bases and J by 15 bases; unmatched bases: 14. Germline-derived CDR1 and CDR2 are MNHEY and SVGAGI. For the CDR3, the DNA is TGTGCCAGCACCGACCCTCGACTAGCGGGAGGGCCCTGGTTCTTC. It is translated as CASTDPRLAGGPWFF.

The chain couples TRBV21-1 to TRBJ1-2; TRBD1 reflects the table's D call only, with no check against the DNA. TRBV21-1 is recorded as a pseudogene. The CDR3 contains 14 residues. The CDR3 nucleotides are TGTGCCACCCTAAAGGGCAGGGTGGTATATGGCTACACCTTC. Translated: CATLKGRVVYGYTF.

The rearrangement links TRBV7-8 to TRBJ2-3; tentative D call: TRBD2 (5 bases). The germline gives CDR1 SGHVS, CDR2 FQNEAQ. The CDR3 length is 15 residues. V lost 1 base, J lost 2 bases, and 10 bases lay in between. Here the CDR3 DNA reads TGTGCCAGCAGCTTAGTACAGCGGTCCACAGATACGCAGTATTTT. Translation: CASSLVQRSTDTQYF.

In DNA form, the CDR3 reads TGTGCCAGTAGTATGCGGAGGGGCCAGAACGAGCAGTACTTC. This translates into CASSMRRGQNEQYF. The gene calls are TRBV19 and TRBJ2-7, with D possibly matching TRBD2 (6 bases). The CDR3 runs to 14 residues. V gave up 3 bases and J gave up 5 bases, with 14 bases separating them. Germline lookup yields CDR1 LNHDA and CDR2 SQIVND (reference sequence). Filled out from reference TRBV19 and TRBJ2-7, the complete variable domain reads DGGITQSPKYLFRKEGQNVTLSCEQNLNHDAMYWYRQDPGQGLRLIYYSQIVNDFQKGDIAEGYSVSREKKESFPLTVTSAQKNPTAFYLCASSMRRGQNEQYFGPGTRLTVT.

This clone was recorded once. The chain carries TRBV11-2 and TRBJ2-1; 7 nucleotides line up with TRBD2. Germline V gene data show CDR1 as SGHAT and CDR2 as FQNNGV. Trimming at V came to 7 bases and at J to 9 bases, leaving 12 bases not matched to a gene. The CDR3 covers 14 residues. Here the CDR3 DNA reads TGTGCCAGCACCCGGGTTGGCGGGAGTGGTGAGCAGTTCTTC. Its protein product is CASTRVGGSGEQFF. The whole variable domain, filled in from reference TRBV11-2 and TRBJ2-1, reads EAGVAQSPRYKIIEKRQSVAFWCNPISGHATLYWYQQILGQGPKLLIQFQNNGVVDDSQLPKDRFSAERLKGVDSTLKIQPAKLEDSAVYLCASTRVGGSGEQFFGPGTRLTVL.

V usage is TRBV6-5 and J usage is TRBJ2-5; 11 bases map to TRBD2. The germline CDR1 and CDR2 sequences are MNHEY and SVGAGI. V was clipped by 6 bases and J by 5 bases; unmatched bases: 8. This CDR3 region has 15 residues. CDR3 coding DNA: TGTGCCAGCAGCCAAATAGCGGGAGGGCGGGAGACCCAGTACTTC. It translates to CASSQIAGGRETQYF.